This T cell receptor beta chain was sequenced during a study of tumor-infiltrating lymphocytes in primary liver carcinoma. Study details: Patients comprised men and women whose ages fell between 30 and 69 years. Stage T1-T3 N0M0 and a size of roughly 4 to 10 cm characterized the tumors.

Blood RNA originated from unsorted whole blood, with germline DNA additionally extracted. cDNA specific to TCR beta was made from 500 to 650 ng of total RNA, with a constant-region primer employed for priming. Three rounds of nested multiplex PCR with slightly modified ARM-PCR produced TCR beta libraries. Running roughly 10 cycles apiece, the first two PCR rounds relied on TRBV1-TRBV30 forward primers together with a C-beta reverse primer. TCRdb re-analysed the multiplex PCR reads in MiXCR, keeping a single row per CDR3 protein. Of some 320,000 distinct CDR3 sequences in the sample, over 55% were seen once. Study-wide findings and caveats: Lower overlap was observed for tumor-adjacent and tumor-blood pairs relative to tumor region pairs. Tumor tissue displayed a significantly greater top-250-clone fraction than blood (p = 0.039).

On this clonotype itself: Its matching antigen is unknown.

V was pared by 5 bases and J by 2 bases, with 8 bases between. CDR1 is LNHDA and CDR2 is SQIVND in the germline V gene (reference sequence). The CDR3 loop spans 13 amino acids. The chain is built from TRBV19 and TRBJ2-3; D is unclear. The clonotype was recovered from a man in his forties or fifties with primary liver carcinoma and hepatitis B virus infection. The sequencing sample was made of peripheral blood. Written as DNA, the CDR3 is TGTGCCAGTAGTCCCACCCCCACAGATACGCAGTATTTT. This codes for CASSPTPTDTQYF.